These T cell receptor beta chains were read from a single sample in a study of T cell repertoires in cytomegalovirus infection. TCRdb ran MiXCR on the reads and lists one entry per CDR3 protein. Of hundreds of thousands of distinct CDR3 sequences listed, around 11% are singletons. The sample was PBMCs. The receptors stem from a human donor in good health (CMV status not recorded). Some clones in this sample may be carry-over from other donors' samples. Each CDR3 is given with its conserved first and last residue. D genes are given only for firm matches. Clone size is not always given. Where it is, it says once, few, many or a class for expanded clones.

-	TRBV12-5	TRBJ1-1	few	TGTGCTAGTGGTTTGGTTACAGGGCCCAACACTGAAGCTTTCTTT	CASGLVTGPNTEAFF
-	TRBV6-1	TRBJ1-1	many	TGTGCCAGCAGCCGCATTAACACTGAAGCTTTCTTT	CASSRINTEAFF
-	TRBV7-6	TRBJ2-1	many	TGTGCCAGCAGCTCTATTCGGGCGGGTAATGAGCAGTTCTTC	CASSSIRAGNEQFF
-	TRBV20-1	TRBJ2-3	few	TGCAGTGCTAGCTCCCGATTGGGTACAGATACGCAGTATTTT	CSASSRLGTDTQYF
-	TRBV10-3	TRBJ2-6	many	TGTGCCATCAGACAGGGCTCTGGGGCCAACGTCCTGACTTTC	CAIRQGSGANVLTF
TRBD1	TRBV7-9	TRBJ1-2	-	TGTGCCAGCAGCTCCATCCTTCACCCGGGACAGGGGGAGGGTGGCTACACCTTC	CASSSILHPGQGEGGYTF
-	TRBV2	TRBJ2-5	few	TGTGCCAGCAGCCCCGGGACCCAGTACTTC	CASSPGTQYF
-	TRBV5-1	TRBJ1-2	-	TGCGCCAGCAGCTTGGAGGCATTTGGCTACACCTTC	CASSLEAFGYTF
TRBD1	TRBV29-1	TRBJ1-6	-	TGCAGCGTGCGAACCGGGACAGACTATAATTCACCCCTCCACTTT	CSVRTGTDYNSPLHF
-	TRBV7-9	TRBJ1-4	-	TGTGCCAGCAGCTTCTCTATGTCAGGGGAAAAACTGTTTTTT	CASSFSMSGEKLFF
TRBD1	TRBV19	TRBJ2-2	-	TGTGCCAGTGGGGGACAGGGGGGAACCGGGGAGCAGTTTTTT	CASGGQGGTGEQFF
TRBD2	TRBV5-1	TRBJ2-1	-	TGCGCCAGCAGCGCTACCGGGACTAGCGGGAGGGAAGGTGAGCAGTTCTTC	CASSATGTSGREGEQFF
TRBD1	TRBV4-1	TRBJ1-3	many	TGCGCCAGCAGCCAACCGACAGGGGGAAACACCATATATTTT	CASSQPTGGNTIYF
-	TRBV3-1	TRBJ2-3	few	TGTGCCAGCAGCCAGTCCCCGCAGGGTGATACGCAGTATTTT	CASSQSPQGDTQYF
-	TRBV12-3/TRBV12-4	TRBJ2-7	many	TGTGCCAGCAGTTCCCTTTTAACCACCTACGAGCAGTACTTC	CASSSLLTTYEQYF
-	TRBV6-5	TRBJ1-2	-	TGTGCCAGCAGTTACTCGAACGACAACTATGGCTACACCTTC	CASSYSNDNYGYTF
TRBD2	TRBV7-6	TRBJ2-5	many	TGTGCCAGCAGCTTCTCGGGAGGGCCGGGAGAGACCCAGTACTTC	CASSFSGGPGETQYF
TRBD2	TRBV7-2	TRBJ2-7	many	TGTGCCAGCACCTTAGCGGGGGAGTCCTACGAGCAGTACTTC	CASTLAGESYEQYF
-	TRBV5-1	TRBJ2-3	many	TGCGCCAGCAGCTTGGGTGGCGGGGCCATAGATACGCAGTATTTT	CASSLGGGAIDTQYF
TRBD2	TRBV12-3/TRBV12-4	TRBJ2-1	-	TGTGCCGCCGGGACTACCCTCGGTGAGGCGCAGTTCTTC	CAAGTTLGEAQFF
-	TRBV5-4	TRBJ1-2	few	TGTGCCAGCAGCTTGGTCACAGCTGCCTATGGCTACACCTTC	CASSLVTAAYGYTF
-	TRBV10-3	TRBJ2-5	many	TGTGCCATCAGTAACAGGGAGACCCAGTACTTC	CAISNRETQYF
-	TRBV6-1	TRBJ2-7	many	TGTGCCAGCAGCGACCCCAAGGGACGGCACTACGAGCAGTACTTC	CASSDPKGRHYEQYF
TRBD1	TRBV30	TRBJ1-6	many	TGTGCCTGGAGGGGACAGGGGAATTCACCCCTCCACTTT	CAWRGQGNSPLHF
-	TRBV15	TRBJ2-7	many	TGTGCCACCAGCAGAGACAGGGGTTTCGTCAACGAGCAGTACTTC	CATSRDRGFVNEQYF
TRBD2	TRBV7-9	TRBJ2-3	many	TGTGCCAGCAGCCTTAGCGGGATGACAGATACGCAGTATTTT	CASSLSGMTDTQYF
TRBD1	TRBV5-6	TRBJ2-6	many	TGTGCCAGCAGCCGTGGACAGGGAACCGCTGGGGCCAACGTCCTGACTTTC	CASSRGQGTAGANVLTF
-	TRBV27	TRBJ1-2	-	TGTGCCAGCAGTGGGCGGGAAGGCTACACCTTC	CASSGREGYTF
-	TRBV2	TRBJ1-4	-	TGTGCCAGCAGGCCCTTCGCGGCTAATGAAAAACTGTTTTTT	CASRPFAANEKLFF
-	TRBV7-8	TRBJ1-2	many	TGTGCCAGCAGCCACAGGGTTAACTATGGCTACACCTTC	CASSHRVNYGYTF
-	TRBV7-8	TRBJ2-5	many	TGTGCCAGCAGCTTTCCCAACCAGACCCAGTACTTC	CASSFPNQTQYF
-	TRBV4-1	TRBJ2-5	few	TGCGCCAGCAAGTCGGGTGCGGGTTTTTTTCAAGAGACCCAGTACTTC	CASKSGAGFFQETQYF
-	TRBV12-5	TRBJ2-2	few	TGTGCTAGTGGTCCGCAGGGATCCGCGAACACCGGGGAGCTGTTTTTT	CASGPQGSANTGELFF
TRBD1	TRBV7-9	TRBJ2-6	many	TGTGCCAGCAGCACCTACAGGGGCTCTGGGGCCAACGTCCTGACTTTC	CASSTYRGSGANVLTF
TRBD1	TRBV7-9	TRBJ1-1	-	TGTGCCAGCAGCCTATTGTCAGGGGGCGCTTCTGAAGCTTTCTTT	CASSLLSGGASEAFF
TRBD1	TRBV5-4	TRBJ2-2	many	TGTGCCAGCAGCTGGCCGGGACAGTCGAACACCGGGGAGCTGTTTTTT	CASSWPGQSNTGELFF
-	TRBV12-3/TRBV12-4	TRBJ2-4	-	TGTGCCAGCAGTTTAGGCGGTCGAGCCATTCAGTACTTC	CASSLGGRAIQYF